Each of the 22 T cell receptor beta chains below was sequenced from the same sample in a study of shared clonotypes between healthy human individuals. Some clones are missing from TCRdb's copy, which holds only in-frame ones; the method was immunoSEQ multiplex PCR. The sample lists 1.6 million or so clones, approximately 98.5% seen once, with approximately 0.38% in the top ten. Sequencing was carried out using naive CD4+ T cells sorted from blood. Regarding subset: CD45RA+ positively selected. The source of these receptors is a man younger than 40 in good health.

The chain is built from TRBV4-3 and TRBJ1-5; D not resolved. Trimming shortened V by 1 base and J by 7 bases, and 14 bases separated the two germline ends. In germline, CDR1 is LGHNA, CDR2 YSLEER. This CDR3 contains 15 residues. CDR3 in amino acids: CASSQAAERRQPQHF. The CDR3 nucleotides read TGCGCCAGCAGCCAAGCCGCAGAGAGGCGGCAGCCCCAGCATTTT.

Remarks on this clone: Different DNA sequences within this sample yield the same CDR3. The chain employs TRBV7-2 and TRBJ2-3, with unresolved D. Per the germline V gene, CDR1 is SGHTA and CDR2 is FQGNSA. This CDR3 contains 13 residues. Trimming cost V 5 bases and J 0 bases, with 6 bases left between them. CDR3 in amino acids: CASSLPSTDTQYF. CDR3 nucleotide sequence: TGTGCCAGCAGCCTGCCTAGCACAGATACGCAGTATTTT.

Concerning this clone itself: Additional DNA sequences in this sample encode the identical CDR3. The chain uses TRBV5-1 and TRBJ2-7; 8 bases map to TRBD2. V trimming: 0 bases; J trimming: 2 bases; junction bases outside the gene matches: 4. Germline CDR1 is SGHRS and CDR2 is YFSETQ. The CDR3 is 15 amino acids. CDR3 sequence: CASSLGTGGAYEQYF. In DNA, the CDR3 is TGCGCCAGCAGCTTGGGTACGGGAGGGGCCTACGAGCAGTACTTC.

This clone was seen just once. The CDR3 DNA follows: TGCGCCAGCAGCTTGGTTAGCGGGATTAACTACAATGAGCAGTTCTTC. Encoded protein: CASSLVSGINYNEQFF. The chain couples TRBV5-1 to TRBJ2-1, with 8 bases fitting TRBD2. There are 16 residues in the CDR3. J was trimmed by 3 bases and V by 0 bases; bases with no gene match: 5. Germline lookup yields CDR1 SGHRS and CDR2 YFSETQ.

The chain employs TRBV27 and TRBJ2-5; the match to TRBD2 covers 10 bases. The CDR3 consists of 15 residues. Trimming cost V 5 bases and J 5 bases; bases outside gene matches: 8. Looked up from germline, CDR1 is MNHEY and CDR2 is SMNVEV (reference sequence). Here the CDR3 DNA reads TGTGCCAGCAGTGAAGCTAGCGGGAGTCAGGAGACCCAGTACTTC. Protein: CASSEASGSQETQYF.

The chain links TRBV14 to TRBJ2-2; 8 positions match TRBD2. The germline CDR1 and CDR2 sequences are SGHDN and FVKESK. The V segment lost 4 bases and the J segment 1 base; nucleotides outside the gene matches: 8. The CDR3 covers 17 residues. The CDR3 here is CASSRTGTRENTGELFF. The CDR3 DNA sequence: TGTGCCAGCAGCCGAACAGGGACTAGGGAGAACACCGGGGAGCTGTTTTTT. Based on the CDR3 plus reference TRBV14 and TRBJ2-2, the full variable domain is EAGVTQFPSHSVIEKGQTVTLRCDPISGHDNLYWYRRVMGKEIKFLLHFVKESKQDESGMPNNRFLAERTGGTYSTLKVQPAELEDSGVYFCASSRTGTRENTGELFFGEGSRLTVL.

A word on this clone: Additional DNA sequences in this sample encode the identical CDR3. The CDR3 sequence is CASSRTSGAYEQYF. The CDR3 nucleotides read TGTGCCAGCAGCCGGACTAGCGGGGCCTACGAGCAGTACTTC. This sequence joins TRBV14 and TRBJ2-7; TRBD2 agrees at 12 bases. CDR1 SGHDN and CDR2 FVKESK come from the germline V gene. CDR3 length equals 14 residues. The ends lost 4 bases at V and 2 bases at J; junction bases unmatched: 0.

The gene calls are TRBV6-1 and TRBJ1-2; D may be TRBD1 (5 bases). The CDR3 consists of 13 residues. V lost 2 bases and J lost 5, with 9 bases in between. Germline V gene lookup returns CDR1 MNHNS and CDR2 SASEGT. CDR3 in DNA: TGTGCCAGCAGTGAAAACACAGGTTATGGCTACACCTTC. This sequence encodes CASSENTGYGYTF.

Only one count was recorded for this clone. The V and J genes are TRBV5-4 and TRBJ2-3, with unresolved D. V lost 3 bases, J lost 1 base, and 12 bases lay in between. Germline V gene lookup returns CDR1 SGHNT and CDR2 YYREEE (reference sequence). The CDR3 covers 15 residues. The CDR3, as DNA: TGTGCCAGCAGCTCCCCCACAAAGGGCACAGATACGCAGTATTTT. Translating it yields CASSSPTKGTDTQYF.

The chain has TRBV6-5 and TRBJ1-1, with 11 bases fitting TRBD1. Germline lookup yields CDR1 MNHEY and CDR2 SVGAGI. CDR3 size: 14 residues. The V and J ends lost 5 bases and 5 bases, in that order; junction bases with no gene match: 4. CDR3 bases: TGTGCCAGCAGTCCGGACAGGGGGCTAACTGAAGCTTTCTTT. Encoded protein: CASSPDRGLTEAFF.

The chain employs TRBV5-1 and TRBJ2-1; the D gene is possibly TRBD1 (5 bases). Deletions cut 1 base from V and 3 bases from J, with 11 bases between. The CDR3 is made up of 15 amino acids. CDR1 and CDR2 (germline): SGHRS, YFSETQ. The CDR3 sequence is CASSLQFQGYNEQFF. The CDR3, as DNA: TGCGCCAGCAGCTTGCAATTCCAGGGCTACAATGAGCAGTTCTTC.

The chain carries TRBV7-3 and TRBJ2-7; a weak D match, TRBD2 (5 bases). Deletions cut 3 bases from V and 7 bases from J, with 10 bases between. Germline-derived CDR1 and CDR2 are SGHTA and FQGTGA. The CDR3 has 12 residues. CDR3 nucleotide sequence: TGTGCCAGCAGCTTTCTTGGCGGGGAGCAGTACTTC. Protein: CASSFLGGEQYF.

The genes are TRBV30 and TRBJ2-7; 7 nucleotides agree with TRBD1. The CDR3 is 13 residues long. CDR1 is GTSNPN, CDR2 SVGIG, per germline (reference sequence). Unmatched junction bases numbered 5, after V lost 0 bases and J lost 6 bases. The CDR3 loop is CAWSVQGVSEQYF. The CDR3 nucleotides are TGTGCCTGGAGTGTGCAGGGGGTATCCGAGCAGTACTTC.

The chain recombines TRBV6-7 with TRBJ2-3; 8 nucleotides match TRBD2. TRBV6-7 is an open reading frame whose function is uncertain. The V gene end was trimmed by 8 bases and the J gene end by 5 bases; junction bases not matched to a gene: 12. The CDR3 is 15 amino acids. CDR3 nucleotide sequence: TGTGCCAGCTCTTGCGGGAGGTTTTTCAAAGATACGCAGTATTTT. This codes for CASSCGRFFKDTQYF.

The chain carries TRBV11-2 and TRBJ1-4; tentatively, D is TRBD1 (6 bases). The germline V and J ends were trimmed by 10 bases and 5 bases, with 14 bases remaining between them. This CDR3 has 13 residues. Germline-derived CDR1 and CDR2 are SGHAT and FQNNGV. CDR3 loop: CATKRGGNEKLFF. DNA of the CDR3: TGTGCCACCAAAAGGGGGGGGAATGAAAAACTGTTTTTT.

The chain couples TRBV5-5 to TRBJ1-5; 12 nucleotides line up with TRBD1. Germline lookup yields CDR1 SGHKS and CDR2 YYEKEE (reference sequence). J was trimmed by 6 bases and V by 1 base; bases with no gene match: 8. The CDR3 extends over 17 amino acids. As DNA, the CDR3 is TGTGCCAGCAGCTTGACCGGGACAGGGGGCGCAGGTCAGCCCCAGCATTTT. Translated, it gives CASSLTGTGGAGQPQHF.

In the case of this clone: The sample has other DNA sequences that encode this CDR3 too. The CDR3: CASSIRGSGNTIYF. The CDR3 region has the DNA TGTGCCAGTAGTATAAGGGGATCTGGAAACACCATATATTTT. The chain has TRBV19 and TRBJ1-3; D might be TRBD1 (5 bases). V gave up 2 bases and J gave up 1 base, with 6 bases separating them. Germline V gene lookup returns CDR1 LNHDA and CDR2 SQIVND (reference sequence). The CDR3 runs 14 residues.

Comments on this clone: Other DNA sequences in the sample encode the same CDR3. The rearrangement links TRBV5-1 to TRBJ2-5; D is perhaps TRBD2 (5 bases). The CDR3 spans 14 residues. Germline values: CDR1 SGHRS, CDR2 YFSETQ. Trimming pared 0 bases from V and 5 bases from J, leaving 11 bases between. The CDR3, as DNA: TGCGCCAGCAGCTTGGGTGGTAGGAGGGAGACCCAGTACTTC. This codes for CASSLGGRRETQYF.

This clone appeared a single time. The V call is TRBV28, the J call TRBJ2-1; TRBD2 aligns across 10 bases. The V gene end was trimmed by 10 bases and the J gene end by 4 bases; junction bases not matched to a gene: 4. Looked up from germline, CDR1 is MDHEN and CDR2 is SYDVKM. This CDR3 contains 13 residues. CDR3 residues: CAIPGLAYNEQFF. CDR3 DNA sequence: TGTGCCATACCGGGACTAGCGTACAATGAGCAGTTCTTC.

The chain carries TRBV5-1 and TRBJ1-4; weak D call: TRBD1 (6 bases). V shed 5 bases and J shed 0 bases, with 11 bases lying between them. Germline-derived CDR1 and CDR2 are SGHRS and YFSETQ. The length of the CDR3 is 15 residues. CDR3 coding DNA: TGCGCCAGCAGTCAACAGGGCGCAACTAATGAAAAACTGTTTTTT. Translation: CASSQQGATNEKLFF.

The gene calls are TRBV7-9 and TRBJ1-1, with TRBD1 identical over 9 bases. Unmatched junction bases numbered 5, after V lost 1 base and J lost 2 bases. The CDR3 runs 16 residues. Germline V lookup: CDR1 SEHNR, CDR2 FQNEAQ (reference sequence). Here the CDR3 DNA reads TGTGCCAGCAGCTTAGGTCCACAGGGGGCAAACACTGAAGCTTTCTTT. This translates into CASSLGPQGANTEAFF.

As DNA, the CDR3 is TGTGCCAGCAGTTACGCAGGACCGCCCCACGTTGAAGCTTTCTTT. It specifies CASSYAGPPHVEAFF. This chain uses TRBV6-5 with TRBJ1-1; no firm D call. Germline V gene sequence: CDR1 MNHEY, CDR2 SVGAGI. The ends were cut back, 2 bases at V and 7 bases at J, with 17 bases in the middle. The CDR3 loop spans 15 amino acids.